The present TCR beta chain was sequenced within a study of blood T cell repertoires in COVID-19. Looking at the study overall: COVID-19 samples from acute and convalescent phases originated in the United States, Italy and Spain. Nucleic acid was either cDNA or gDNA, and it came from T cells, B-cell-depleted T cells, or PBMCs.

How the authors handled the data: Scientists estimated how many nucleated cells there were by amplifying reference gene primers. TCRdb keeps only in-frame clones here, not all; method: immunoSEQ multiplex PCR. The V and J calls and clone size are taken from that table; D and trimming were inferred from the DNA. Here the sample spans 150,000 to 200,000 clones, approximately 84% being singletons. V was pared by 8 bases and J by 5 bases, with 15 bases between. This CDR3 spans 13 amino acids. The germline gives CDR1 MNHEY, CDR2 SMNVEV (reference sequence). The chain combines TRBV27 with TRBJ1-2; D is ambiguous. This sequence originates from an elderly woman with acute or convalescent COVID-19. The specimen was peripheral blood. The chain's CDR3 is CASSTTREYGYTF. CDR3 nucleotides: TGTGCCAGCTCGACTACAAGGGAGTATGGCTACACCTTC.